This T cell receptor beta chain was recorded in a study of T cell repertoires in cytomegalovirus infection. Study findings and constraints: HLA-C-restricted CMV clonotypes gave the most frequent clonotype in two of eight donors.

This CDR3 is built from 19 residues. V lost 3 bases, J lost 1 base, and 14 bases stayed unmatched. Germline CDR1 is LGHNA and CDR2 is YSLEER. One entry per CDR3 protein, called by TCRdb with MiXCR from the reads. The sample lists around 750,000 distinct CDR3 sequences, about 31% occurring once. With regard to this clonotype: Its antigen remains unidentified.

The chain uses TRBV4-3 and TRBJ1-1, with TRBD1 matching 10 bases. The clonotype comes from a human donor in good health (CMV status not recorded). Some clones in this sample may be carry-over from other donors' samples. Sequencing used cultured CD8+ T cells from PBMCs, obtained from culture after CMV antigen stimulation. CDR3 DNA sequence: TGCGCCAGCAGCCATAGGGGACAGGGGCCAGAAGCAAGGAACACTGAAGCTTTCTTT. This sequence encodes CASSHRGQGPEARNTEAFF.